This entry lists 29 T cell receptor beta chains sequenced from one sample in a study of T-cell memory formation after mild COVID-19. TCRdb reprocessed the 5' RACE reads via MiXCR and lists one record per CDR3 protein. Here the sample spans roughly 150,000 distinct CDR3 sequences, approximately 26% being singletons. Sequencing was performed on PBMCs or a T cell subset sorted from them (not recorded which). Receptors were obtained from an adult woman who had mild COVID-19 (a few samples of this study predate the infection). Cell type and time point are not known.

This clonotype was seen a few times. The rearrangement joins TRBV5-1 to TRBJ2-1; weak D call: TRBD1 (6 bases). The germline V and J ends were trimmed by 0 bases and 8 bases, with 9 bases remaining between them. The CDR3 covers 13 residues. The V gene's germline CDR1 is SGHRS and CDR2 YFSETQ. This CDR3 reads CASSLDWGHEQFF. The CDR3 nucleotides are TGCGCCAGCAGCTTGGATTGGGGGCATGAGCAGTTCTTC.

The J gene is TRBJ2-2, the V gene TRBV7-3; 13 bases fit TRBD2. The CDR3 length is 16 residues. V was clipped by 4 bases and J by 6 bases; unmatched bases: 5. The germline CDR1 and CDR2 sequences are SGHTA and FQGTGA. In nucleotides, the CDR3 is TGTGCCAGCAGCTCCGGACTAGCGGGAGTTTCCGGGGAGCTGTTTTTT. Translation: CASSSGLAGVSGELFF.

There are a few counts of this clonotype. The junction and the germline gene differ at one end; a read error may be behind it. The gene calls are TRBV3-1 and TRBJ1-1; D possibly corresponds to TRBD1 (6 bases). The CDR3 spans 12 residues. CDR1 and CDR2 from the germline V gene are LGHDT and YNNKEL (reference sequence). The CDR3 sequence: CASSPGTGKGEF. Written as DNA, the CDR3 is TGTGCCAGCAGCCCAGGAACAGGGAAGGGGGAGTTT.

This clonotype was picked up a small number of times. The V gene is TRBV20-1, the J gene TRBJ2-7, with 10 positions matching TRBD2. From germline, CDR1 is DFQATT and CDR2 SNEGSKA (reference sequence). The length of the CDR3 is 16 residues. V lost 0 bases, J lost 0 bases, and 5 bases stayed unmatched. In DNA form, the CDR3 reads TGCAGTGCTAGAGATACTAGCGGGGTTAGCTCCTACGAGCAGTACTTC. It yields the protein CSARDTSGVSSYEQYF.

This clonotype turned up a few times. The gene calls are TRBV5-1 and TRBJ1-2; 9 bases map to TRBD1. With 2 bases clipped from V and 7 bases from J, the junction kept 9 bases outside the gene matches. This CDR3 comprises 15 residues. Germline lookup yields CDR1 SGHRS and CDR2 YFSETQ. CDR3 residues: CASSFDGQGLSGYTF. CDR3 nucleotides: TGCGCCAGCAGCTTTGACGGACAGGGGTTAAGTGGCTACACCTTC.

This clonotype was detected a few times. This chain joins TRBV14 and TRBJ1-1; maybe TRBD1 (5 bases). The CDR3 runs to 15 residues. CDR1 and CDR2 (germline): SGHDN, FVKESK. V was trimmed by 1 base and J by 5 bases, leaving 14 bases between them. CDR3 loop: CASSQVSGRGTEAFF. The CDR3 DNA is TGTGCCAGCAGCCAAGTATCTGGACGGGGGACTGAAGCTTTCTTT.

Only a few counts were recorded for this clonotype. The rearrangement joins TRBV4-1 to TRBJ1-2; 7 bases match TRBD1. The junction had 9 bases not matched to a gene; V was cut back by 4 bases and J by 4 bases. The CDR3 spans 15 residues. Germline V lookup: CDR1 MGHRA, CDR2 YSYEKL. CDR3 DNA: TGCGCCAGCAGCCTGAACCCGGGACAGTTCTATGGCTACACCTTC. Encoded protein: CASSLNPGQFYGYTF.

CDR3 amino acids: CSVVALKIQETQYF. The CDR3 bases are TGCAGCGTTGTAGCGCTAAAAATCCAAGAGACCCAGTACTTC. This chain links TRBV29-1 with TRBJ2-5; D is perhaps TRBD2 (5 bases). Trimming took off 4 bases at V and 1 base at J, with 13 bases between the two ends. The CDR3 extends over 14 amino acids. Germline V gene sequence: CDR1 SQVTM, CDR2 ANQGSEA.

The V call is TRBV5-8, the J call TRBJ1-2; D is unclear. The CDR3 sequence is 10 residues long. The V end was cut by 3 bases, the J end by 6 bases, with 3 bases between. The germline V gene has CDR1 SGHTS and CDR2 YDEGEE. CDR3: CASSYDGYTF. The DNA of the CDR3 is TGTGCCAGCAGCTACGATGGCTACACCTTC.

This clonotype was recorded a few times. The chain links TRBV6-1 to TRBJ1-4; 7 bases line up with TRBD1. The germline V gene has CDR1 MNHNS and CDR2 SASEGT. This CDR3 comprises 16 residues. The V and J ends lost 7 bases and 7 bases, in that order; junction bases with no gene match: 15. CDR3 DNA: TGTGCCAGCACCCAAGAGACAGGGACGGGGGGTGAAAAACTGTTTTTT. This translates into CASTQETGTGGEKLFF.

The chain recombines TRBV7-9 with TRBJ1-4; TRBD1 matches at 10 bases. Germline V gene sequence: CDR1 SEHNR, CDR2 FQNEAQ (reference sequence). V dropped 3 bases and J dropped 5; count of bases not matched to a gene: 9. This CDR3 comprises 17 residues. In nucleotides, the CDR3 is TGTGCCAGCAGCTTGGATGGCGGGACAGGGGAAAATGAAAAACTGTTTTTT. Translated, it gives CASSLDGGTGENEKLFF.

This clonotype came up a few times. The CDR3 DNA reads as TGCGCCAGCAGCAGGACAGGGGATTGGTTCTTC. Its translation is CASSRTGDWFF. The V gene is TRBV5-1, the J gene TRBJ2-1; the match to TRBD1 covers 9 bases. The CDR3 is made up of 11 amino acids. V was clipped by 4 bases and J by 15 bases; unmatched bases: 5. CDR1 is SGHRS and CDR2 is YFSETQ in the germline V gene.

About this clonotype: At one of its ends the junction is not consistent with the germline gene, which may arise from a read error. The CDR3, as DNA: TGTGCCAGCAGCTTGTTCGGGCTAGCGCCGACCCGGGGGTTCAATGAGCAGTTATTC. Translating gives CASSLFGLAPTRGFNEQLF. The V and J genes are TRBV5-6 and TRBJ2-1; possibly TRBD2 for D (6 bases). The germline CDR1 and CDR2 sequences are SGHDT and YYEEEE. This CDR3 is built from 19 residues. The variable domain in full, completed from reference TRBV5-6 and TRBJ2-1, reads DAGVTQSPTHLIKTRGQQVTLRCSPKSGHDTVSWYQQALGQGPQFIFQYYEEEERQRGNFPDRFSGHQFPNYSSELNVNALLLGDSALYLCASSLFGLAPTRGFNEQLFGPGTRLTVL.

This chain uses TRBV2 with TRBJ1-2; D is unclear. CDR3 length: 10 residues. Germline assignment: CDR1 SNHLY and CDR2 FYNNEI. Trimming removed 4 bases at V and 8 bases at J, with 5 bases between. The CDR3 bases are TGTGCCAGCAGTGTAAACGGCTACACCTTC. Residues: CASSVNGYTF.

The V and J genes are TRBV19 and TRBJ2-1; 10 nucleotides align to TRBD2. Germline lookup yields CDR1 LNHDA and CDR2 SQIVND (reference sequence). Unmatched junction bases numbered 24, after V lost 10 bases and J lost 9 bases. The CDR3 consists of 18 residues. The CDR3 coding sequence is TGTGCCACCCATGGGGAACTACTAGGGGGACTAGCGATTGCTGAGCAGTTCTTC. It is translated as CATHGELLGGLAIAEQFF.

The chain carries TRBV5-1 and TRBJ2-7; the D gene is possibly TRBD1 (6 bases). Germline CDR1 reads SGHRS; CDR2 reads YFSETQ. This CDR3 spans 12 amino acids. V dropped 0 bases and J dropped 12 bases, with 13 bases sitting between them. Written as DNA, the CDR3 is TGCGCCAGCAGCTTGGAAAACAGGGTACGGTACTTC. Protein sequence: CASSLENRVRYF.

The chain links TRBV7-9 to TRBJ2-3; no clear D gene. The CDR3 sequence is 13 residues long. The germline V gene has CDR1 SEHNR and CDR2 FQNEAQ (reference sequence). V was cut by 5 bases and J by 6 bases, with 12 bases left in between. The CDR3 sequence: CASSPYLGDTQYF. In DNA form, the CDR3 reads TGTGCCAGCAGCCCTTACTTAGGGGATACGCAGTATTTT.

CDR3 region: CASSLLSGAAYNEQFF. The CDR3 DNA follows: TGTGCCAGCAGTCTCCTGAGCGGAGCCGCTTACAATGAGCAGTTCTTC. The chain links TRBV27 to TRBJ2-1, with D tentatively TRBD2 (5 bases). The ends were cut back, 5 bases at V and 4 bases at J, with 18 bases in the middle. The CDR3 loop spans 16 amino acids. Germline lookup yields CDR1 MNHEY and CDR2 SMNVEV (reference sequence).

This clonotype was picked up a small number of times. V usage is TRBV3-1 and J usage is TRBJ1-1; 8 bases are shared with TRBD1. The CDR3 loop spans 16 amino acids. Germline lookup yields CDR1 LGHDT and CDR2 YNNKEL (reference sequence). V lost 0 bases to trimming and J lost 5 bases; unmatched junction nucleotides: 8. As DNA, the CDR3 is TGTGCCAGCAGCCAAGATAAAACAGACAGGGGTACTGAAGCTTTCTTT. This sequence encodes CASSQDKTDRGTEAFF.

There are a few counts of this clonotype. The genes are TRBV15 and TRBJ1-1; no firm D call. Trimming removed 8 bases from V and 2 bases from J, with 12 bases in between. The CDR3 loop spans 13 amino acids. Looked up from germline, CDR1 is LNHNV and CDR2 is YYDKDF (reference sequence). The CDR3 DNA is TGTGCCACCGGTAAGGGCTTAAACACTGAAGCTTTCTTT. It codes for CATGKGLNTEAFF. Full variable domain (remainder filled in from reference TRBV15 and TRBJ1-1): DAMVIQNPRYQVTQFGKPVTLSCSQTLNHNVMYWYQQKSSQAPKLLFHYYDKDFNNEADTPDNFQSRRPNTSFCFLDIRSPGLGDTAMYLCATGKGLNTEAFFGQGTRLTVV.

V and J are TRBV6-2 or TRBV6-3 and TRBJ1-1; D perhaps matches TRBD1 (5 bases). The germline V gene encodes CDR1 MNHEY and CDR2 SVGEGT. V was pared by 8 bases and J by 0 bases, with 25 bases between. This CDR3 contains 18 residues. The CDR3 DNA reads TGTGCCAGCGGCCCGGGGGACCCACTCCAATTTATGAACACTGAAGCTTTCTTT. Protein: CASGPGDPLQFMNTEAFF.

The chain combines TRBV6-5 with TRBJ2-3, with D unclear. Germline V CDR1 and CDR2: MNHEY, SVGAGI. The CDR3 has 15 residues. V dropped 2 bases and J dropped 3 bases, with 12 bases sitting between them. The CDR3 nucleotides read TGTGCCAGCAGTTACGGAATGGGATTAACAGATACGCAGTATTTT. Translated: CASSYGMGLTDTQYF.

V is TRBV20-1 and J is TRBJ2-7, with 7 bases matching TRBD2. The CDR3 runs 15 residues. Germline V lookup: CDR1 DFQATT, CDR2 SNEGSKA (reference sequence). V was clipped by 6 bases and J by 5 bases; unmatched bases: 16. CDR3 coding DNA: TGCAGTGCCAGACCCCTGGGAGGGGATGGCAACGAGCAGTACTTC. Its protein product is CSARPLGGDGNEQYF.

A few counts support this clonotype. The CDR3 sequence: CASSRGLIVAASYEQYF. DNA of the CDR3: TGCGCCAGCAGCCGGGGACTCATAGTGGCCGCATCCTACGAGCAGTACTTC. The gene calls are TRBV4-3 and TRBJ2-7, with a weak D call TRBD2 (6 bases). The CDR3 totals 17 residues. Germline assignment: CDR1 LGHNA and CDR2 YSLEER. V was shortened by 4 bases and J by 1 base, with 20 bases between the two germline ends.

The CDR3 bases are TGTGCCAGCCTGAGCCGCTCTGGAAACACCATATATTTT. Its protein is CASLSRSGNTIYF. The chain carries TRBV3-1 and TRBJ1-3; D is unresolved. Between the trimmed V and J ends, which lost 8 bases and 0 bases, there was a span of 8 bases. Looked up from germline, CDR1 is LGHDT and CDR2 is YNNKEL (reference sequence). This CDR3 contains 13 residues.

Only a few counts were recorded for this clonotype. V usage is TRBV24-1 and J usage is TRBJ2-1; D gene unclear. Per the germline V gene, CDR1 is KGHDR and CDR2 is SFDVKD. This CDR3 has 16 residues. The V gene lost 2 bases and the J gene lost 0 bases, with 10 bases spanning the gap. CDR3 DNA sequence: TGTGCCACCAGTGATTACCACAGCCCCTCCTACAATGAGCAGTTCTTC. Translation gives CATSDYHSPSYNEQFF.

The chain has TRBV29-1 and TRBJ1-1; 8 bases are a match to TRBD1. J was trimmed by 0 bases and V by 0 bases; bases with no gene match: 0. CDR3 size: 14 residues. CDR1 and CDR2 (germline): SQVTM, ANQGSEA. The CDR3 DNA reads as TGCAGCGTTGAAGAGACAGGGGTGAACACTGAAGCTTTCTTT. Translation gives CSVEETGVNTEAFF. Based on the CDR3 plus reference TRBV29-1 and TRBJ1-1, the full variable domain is SAVISQKPSRDICQRGTSLTIQCQVDSQVTMMFWYRQQPGQSLTLIATANQGSEATYESGFVIDKFPISRPNLTFSTLTVSNMSPEDSSIYLCSVEETGVNTEAFFGQGTRLTVV.

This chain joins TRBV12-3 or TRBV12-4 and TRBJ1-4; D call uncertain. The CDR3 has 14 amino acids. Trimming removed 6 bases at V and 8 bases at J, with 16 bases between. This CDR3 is CASREKEVREKLFF. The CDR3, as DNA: TGTGCCAGCAGAGAAAAGGAGGTCCGGGAAAAACTGTTTTTT.

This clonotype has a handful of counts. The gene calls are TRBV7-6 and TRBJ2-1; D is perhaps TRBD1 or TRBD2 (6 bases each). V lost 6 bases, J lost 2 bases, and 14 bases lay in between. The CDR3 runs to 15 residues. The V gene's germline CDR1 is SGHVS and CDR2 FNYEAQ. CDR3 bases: TGTGCCAGCAGTCGTACGGGGGCTACCTACAATGAGCAGTTCTTC. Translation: CASSRTGATYNEQFF.